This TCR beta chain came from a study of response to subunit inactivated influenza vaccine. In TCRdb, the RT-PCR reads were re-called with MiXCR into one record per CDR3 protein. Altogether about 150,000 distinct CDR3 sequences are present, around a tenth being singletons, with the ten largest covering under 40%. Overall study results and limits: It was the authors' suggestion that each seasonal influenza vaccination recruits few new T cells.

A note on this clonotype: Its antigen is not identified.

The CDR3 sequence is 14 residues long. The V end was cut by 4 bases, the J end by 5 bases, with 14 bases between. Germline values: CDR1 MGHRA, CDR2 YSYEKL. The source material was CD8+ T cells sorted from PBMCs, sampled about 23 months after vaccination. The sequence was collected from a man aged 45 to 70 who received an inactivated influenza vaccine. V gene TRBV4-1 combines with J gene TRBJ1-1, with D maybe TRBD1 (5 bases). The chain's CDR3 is CASSPWGEGTEAFF. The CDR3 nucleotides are TGCGCCAGCAGCCCCTGGGGGGAGGGGACTGAAGCTTTCTTT.